A selection of T cell receptor beta chains follows, all from one sample in a study of blood T cell repertoires in COVID-19. Profiled with immunoSEQ multiplex PCR; TCRdb holds only in-frame clones, not every one. The sample consists of 150,000 or so clones, about 85% of them appearing once. Material for sequencing was peripheral blood. The receptor source for this set is a woman between 65 and 79 years old with COVID-19, enrolled during active disease. Both conserved end residues are part of each CDR3. D genes are given only for firm matches. Clone size appears in some rows only: once, few, many, or a class for an expanded clone.

v_gene	abundance	j_gene	d_gene	CDR3aa	CDR3nt
TRBV7-9	-	TRBJ1-4	-	CASSLILERNEKLFF	TGTGCCAGCAGCTTAATTCTAGAACGTAATGAAAAACTGTTTTTT
TRBV7-2	-	TRBJ2-7	TRBD2	CASSLGLAGGYEQYF	TGTGCCAGCAGCCTCGGACTAGCGGGGGGGTACGAGCAGTACTTC
TRBV6-2/TRBV6-3	few	TRBJ1-2	TRBD1	CASSGQGFGGDYGYTF	TGTGCCAGCAGCGGACAGGGCTTTGGTGGCGACTATGGCTACACCTTC
TRBV7-9	-	TRBJ2-1	TRBD2	CASSSNAASGGALNEQFF	TGTGCCAGCAGCTCCAATGCGGCTAGCGGGGGGGCCTTGAATGAGCAGTTCTTC
TRBV18	once	TRBJ1-1	-	CASSQLMNTEAFF	TGTGCCAGCTCACAGCTCATGAACACTGAAGCTTTCTTT
TRBV7-3	-	TRBJ2-3	-	CASSSAADTQYF	TGTGCCAGCAGCTCCGCGGCAGATACGCAGTATTTT
TRBV5-8	once	TRBJ1-1	-	CASSFRGVNTEAFF	TGTGCCAGCAGCTTCCGGGGAGTGAACACTGAAGCTTTCTTT
TRBV30	-	TRBJ1-2	-	CAWGRTANYGYTF	TGTGCCTGGGGACGGACAGCCAACTATGGCTACACCTTC
TRBV28	-	TRBJ1-4	-	CATLTGSEKLFF	TGTGCCACGCTGACGGGTTCTGAGAAACTGTTTTTT
TRBV4-1	-	TRBJ1-2	TRBD1	CASSRRDSPYGYTF	TGCGCCAGCAGCCGACGGGACAGCCCCTATGGCTACACCTTC
TRBV5-1	-	TRBJ1-1	-	CASSLLSYREGAEAFF	TGCGCCAGCAGCCTCTTATCTTACAGGGAGGGCGCTGAAGCTTTCTTT
TRBV19	-	TRBJ1-1	-	CASRPPGGVPDTEAFF	TGTGCCAGTAGGCCCCCGGGGGGGGTACCAGACACTGAAGCTTTCTTT
TRBV6-5	once	TRBJ1-2	TRBD1	CASSRGTGRVNTF	TGTGCCAGCAGTAGGGGGACAGGGAGGGTGAACACCTTC
TRBV5-6	-	TRBJ2-6	-	CASSLGGASGANVLTF	TGTGCCAGCAGCTTGGGTGGGGCCTCTGGGGCCAACGTCCTGACTTTC
TRBV4-2	few	TRBJ2-1	TRBD2	CASSRSPGLAGGYDEQFF	TGTGCCAGCAGCCGGTCCCCAGGACTAGCGGGGGGGTACGATGAGCAGTTCTTC
TRBV5-5	-	TRBJ2-5	-	CASRLVVGDGQTQYF	TGTGCCAGCAGGCTGGTGGTAGGGGATGGCCAGACCCAGTACTTC
TRBV12-3/TRBV12-4	-	TRBJ1-1	-	CASRDTGITEAFF	TGTGCCAGCAGGGACACAGGGATTACTGAAGCTTTCTTT
TRBV2	few	TRBJ2-7	-	CASSLAIYEQYF	TGTGCCAGCAGTTTAGCGATCTACGAGCAGTACTTC
TRBV24-1	-	TRBJ2-2	TRBD1	CATSDAGTGTTGELFF	TGTGCCACCAGTGATGCCGGGACAGGGACCACCGGGGAGCTGTTTTTT
TRBV9	-	TRBJ2-7	TRBD2	CASSLSGGNSYEQYF	TGTGCCAGCAGCTTAAGCGGGGGCAACTCCTACGAGCAGTACTTC
TRBV6-5	-	TRBJ1-1	TRBD1	CASSRLTGYTEAFF	TGTGCCAGCAGTCGCTTGACAGGGTACACTGAAGCTTTCTTT
TRBV19	-	TRBJ1-5	TRBD1	CASRRNRDRSNQPQHF	TGTGCCAGTAGGAGAAACCGGGACAGGAGCAATCAGCCCCAGCATTTT
TRBV6-5	-	TRBJ1-1	TRBD1	CASSYSTGANTEAFF	TGTGCCAGCAGTTACTCAACAGGGGCCAACACTGAAGCTTTCTTT
TRBV6-5	-	TRBJ2-2	TRBD2	CAGRGSANTGELFF	TGTGCCGGGCGGGGGTCGGCGAACACCGGGGAGCTGTTTTTT
TRBV11-2	-	TRBJ2-3	-	CASSLGSGSDTQYF	TGTGCCAGCAGCTTAGGGTCAGGGTCAGATACGCAGTATTTT
TRBV4-2	few	TRBJ1-5	TRBD1	CASSHPQGAGGQPQHF	TGTGCCAGCAGCCACCCACAGGGTGCAGGGGGTCAGCCCCAGCATTTT
TRBV3-1/TRBV3-2	-	TRBJ2-5	-	CASSQARGNIQETQYF	TGTGCCAGCAGCCAAGCGAGGGGGAACATCCAAGAGACCCAGTACTTC
TRBV10-3	-	TRBJ1-2	TRBD1	CAIAGTGTRGYGYTF	TGTGCCATCGCCGGGACAGGGACGCGGGGCTATGGCTACACCTTC
TRBV27	-	TRBJ1-4	TRBD1	CASSRTGVGEKLFF	TGTGCCAGCAGTCGGACAGGGGTTGGGGAAAAACTGTTTTTT
TRBV14	-	TRBJ2-6	TRBD2	CASSRRGAAGANVLTF	TGTGCCAGCAGCCGGCGGGGGGCCGCTGGGGCCAACGTCCTGACTTTC
TRBV4-2	few	TRBJ1-5	TRBD1	CASSLAGQDPPQHF	TGTGCCAGCAGCCTAGCTGGACAGGATCCGCCCCAGCATTTT
TRBV2	-	TRBJ1-1	-	CASSHKRQKNTEAFF	TGTGCCAGCAGTCATAAGCGTCAAAAGAACACTGAAGCTTTCTTT
TRBV9	-	TRBJ1-3	TRBD1	CASSVAGGTGNTIYF	TGTGCCAGCAGCGTAGCAGGGGGAACCGGAAACACCATATATTTT
TRBV19	-	TRBJ1-1	-	CASSMGLAGPEAFF	TGTGCCAGTAGTATGGGACTTGCCGGCCCCGAAGCTTTCTTT
TRBV3-1/TRBV3-2	-	TRBJ2-5	TRBD1	CASSPLRGRETQYF	TGTGCCAGCAGCCCCCTGAGGGGGCGGGAGACCCAGTACTTC
TRBV11-2	-	TRBJ1-2	-	CASSSVRRTEGHDYGYTF	TGTGCCAGCAGCTCGGTTCGACGGACAGAGGGCCACGACTATGGCTACACCTTC
TRBV27	-	TRBJ2-2	TRBD1	CASSQGQGASFTGELFF	TGTGCCAGCAGTCAGGGACAGGGGGCTTCGTTCACCGGGGAGCTGTTTTTT
TRBV15	-	TRBJ1-5	-	CATSKFRGAVSNQPQHF	TGTGCCACCAGTAAATTTCGGGGGGCGGTGAGCAATCAGCCCCAGCATTTT
TRBV11-2	-	TRBJ2-3	TRBD2	CASSFRTSGGGWDTQYF	TGTGCCAGCAGCTTCCGGACTAGCGGGGGGGGATGGGATACGCAGTATTTT
TRBV2	-	TRBJ1-4	-	CASSFGQTNEKLFF	TGTGCCAGCAGTTTTGGACAGACTAATGAAAAACTGTTTTTT
TRBV4-2	-	TRBJ2-7	TRBD1	CASSPRDRGLSEQYF	TGTGCCAGCAGCCCGCGGGACAGGGGTCTTTCCGAGCAGTACTTC
TRBV6-2/TRBV6-3	-	TRBJ2-1	TRBD2	CASSLAGGRYNEQFF	TGTGCCAGCAGCTTAGCGGGGGGCCGCTACAATGAGCAGTTCTTC
TRBV5-1	-	TRBJ1-1	-	CASSLDRGLTEAFF	TGCGCCAGCAGCTTGGATAGGGGTCTCACTGAAGCTTTCTTT
TRBV18	-	TRBJ1-3	-	CASSPRQESSGNTIYF	TGTGCCAGCTCACCACGACAGGAGAGCTCTGGAAACACCATATATTTT
TRBV24-1	-	TRBJ1-5	TRBD1	CATSPGGGQVWQPQHF	TGTGCCACCAGTCCAGGGGGTGGACAGGTATGGCAGCCCCAGCATTTT
TRBV2	-	TRBJ2-7	-	CAGNRGGTNYEQYF	TGTGCCGGCAATAGGGGGGGAACTAACTACGAGCAGTACTTC
TRBV28	-	TRBJ2-5	TRBD1	CASSTTGTGGKETQYF	TGTGCCAGCAGCACTACCGGGACAGGGGGCAAGGAGACCCAGTACTTC
TRBV6-2/TRBV6-3	-	TRBJ2-4	TRBD1	CASSYSIQGYDKNIQYF	TGTGCCAGCAGTTACTCGATACAGGGGTATGACAAAAACATTCAGTACTTC
TRBV6-6	-	TRBJ1-2	-	CASSSTVANYGYTF	TGTGCCAGCAGCTCCACAGTCGCTAACTATGGCTACACCTTC
TRBV6-5	-	TRBJ1-2	TRBD1	CASSYTGQARAMSYTF	TGTGCCAGCAGTTACACCGGACAGGCCCGGGCTATGAGCTACACCTTC
TRBV9	few	TRBJ1-1	-	CASSVVGGLEAEAFF	TGTGCCAGCAGCGTAGTCGGAGGGCTGGAGGCTGAAGCTTTCTTT
TRBV4-1	-	TRBJ1-4	-	CASSRDTGEKLFF	TGCGCCAGCAGCCGGGACACCGGCGAAAAACTGTTTTTT
TRBV19	-	TRBJ2-2	-	CASSENRAARLRTGELFF	TGTGCCAGTAGTGAAAACCGGGCTGCGAGACTCAGGACAGGGGAGCTGTTTTTT
TRBV28	-	TRBJ1-6	TRBD1	CASRGTDSPLHF	TGTGCCAGCAGAGGGACAGATTCACCCCTCCACTTT
TRBV30	-	TRBJ1-2	-	CALGPGGYTF	TGTGCCCTAGGTCCGGGTGGCTACACCTTC
TRBV20-1	-	TRBJ2-3	-	CSAHFPDTQYF	TGCAGTGCTCATTTTCCAGATACGCAGTATTTT
TRBV27	-	TRBJ1-5	-	CASSLFGYSNQPQHF	TGTGCCAGCAGTTTATTCGGGTATAGCAATCAGCCCCAGCATTTT
TRBV18	-	TRBJ2-3	TRBD1	CASSPLPRQGARDTQYF	TGTGCCAGCTCACCTCTTCCGAGACAGGGGGCTCGGGATACGCAGTATTTT
TRBV21-1	few	TRBJ2-3	-	CASRRLAGGPDTQYF	TGTGCCAGCCGAAGACTAGCGGGGGGGCCAGATACGCAGTATTTT
TRBV5-1	-	TRBJ1-1	-	CASSLAAGISEAFF	TGCGCCAGCAGCTTGGCCGCGGGGATCTCTGAAGCTTTCTTT